Given below is one TCR beta chain in context. This receptor's antigen is unknown. A much larger clone is a single base away; this may be a read error. Total RNA and DNA were co-extracted without cell sorting from about 19-30 mg of bulk tissue using the AllPrep DNA/RNA mini kit. Between late 2015 and early 2016, roughly five patients in China with histopathologically diagnosed primary liver carcinoma had surgical resection. Chronic HBV infection was present in the patients, and the patients were treatment-naive at sampling. Each tumor was sampled at five spatially separated regions: the superior, inferior, left-lateral and right-lateral poles and the tumor centre. Histological examination found more than 75% viable tumor cells in every tumor sample. Pieces of fresh tumor and adjacent tissue were cut in half, with one half kept in RNAlater at -80 degrees C and the other half sent for histology. Measured from the cysteine to the phenylalanine, the CDR3 is 16 residues long. CDR3 DNA only is kept here, 48 bases in frame from base 1. The CDR1 and CDR2 encoded by the germline V gene (reference sequence) are LNHDA and SQIVND.

The data derive from a study of tumor-infiltrating lymphocytes in primary liver carcinoma (dated by TCRdb to about 2017). For the wider study: Hepatocellular carcinoma (four) or combined HCC and intrahepatic cholangiocarcinoma (one) was present in the five patients, who were three men and two women aged 30 to 69 years. The tumors of the five patients were staged as T1-T3 N0M0, with maximum diameters ranging from about 4.2 to 11 cm. Each sample produced about 3.5 to 7.13 million productive TCRbeta reads, and read depth showed no significant difference between tissue types. The study combined TCRbeta repertoire sequencing, expression microarrays and whole-exome sequencing across five regions of each liver tumor, with adjacent normal tissue and blood. TCRbeta repertoire sequencing covered roughly 35 specimens from 5 patients: roughly 25 tumor regions, 5 adjacent noncancerous liver tissues and 5 peripheral blood samples. Agilent mRNA microarray profiling was performed on the approximately 25 tumor region samples to relate TCRbeta repertoire diversity to the local molecular phenotype. Reproducibility between technical replicate repertoires was high, with correlation coefficients above 0.95 and mean shared-clone rates approximately 0.91.

Findings and caveats that apply to the study as a whole: Because the samples were bulk and unsorted, CD4+ and CD8+ T cell repertoires could not be compared. Only the TCR beta chain was sequenced, so true repertoire diversity is likely underestimated because unpaired alpha chains were not captured. Compared with blood, tumors had a significantly larger share of the repertoire taken up by the top 250 clones (p = 0.039). Repertoire overlap was higher between tumor regions (mean around 36%) than tumor-adjacent (17%) or tumor-blood (approximately 14%) pairs, consistent with antigen-driven expansion. Just about 7-25% of top clones turned up in all five regions of a tumor, which suggests spatial heterogeneity among tumor-infiltrating T cells. The study included only a few patients, and the authors note findings should be validated in a larger study.

Starting from roughly 500 ng total RNA, TCRbeta-specific cDNA was produced by reverse transcription with a constant-region primer and ProtoScript II reverse transcriptase. The TCRbeta libraries were prepared through three rounds of nested multiplex PCR following a slightly modified ARM-PCR procedure. Each of the first two PCR rounds ran for nine to ten cycles and used multiplex TRBV1-TRBV30 forward primers together with a Cbeta reverse primer. Sample barcodes and Illumina adapters were added in a final 25-cycle PCR using Deep VentR polymerase. Before sequencing, amplicons of 200-500 bp were gel-purified using a QIAquick gel extraction kit. An Illumina HiSeq 2500 was used to sequence the TCRbeta amplicons, generating 250-bp paired-end reads. Turning to the authors' computational methods: Trimmomatic v0.33 was used to quality-trim the reads, and FLASH v1.2.11 was used to merge paired reads so that full CDR3 sequences could be recovered. MiGEC v1.2.1b assigned V, D and J germline segments to the rearranged TCRbeta sequences. VDJtools v1.0.0 computed clonotype statistics and Shannon-Wiener diversity indices. To cut down on sampling bias, every analysis after diversity analysis relied on just the 250 most abundant clonotypes from each sample. Using fastp trimming at Q25 and MiXCR clonotype assembly, TCRdb reanalyzed the public sequencing data and kept in-frame beta chains. Every CDR3 protein is listed once, alongside the most common genes and DNA of its rows. Clone size and V and J calls follow TCRdb, not the original study. The sample contains 20,000 to 25,000 distinct CDR3 sequences, approximately 70% of them found a single time. Approximately 40% of the sample comes from the top ten.

Input material: liver tumor tissue from sampling region 1. The cell subset or site label, as the study defines it: tumor region T1, superior pole. The receptor comes from a man aged 35-49 years with primary liver carcinoma and hepatitis B virus infection. This receptor chain uses TRBV19 and TRBJ1-2; the D segment could be TRBD1, given 5 matching bases. The CDR3 protein: CAGSPEGRVGNYGYTF. The DNA sequence is as follows: TGTGCCGGTAGTCCCGAGGGGCGGGTCGGCAACTATGGCTACACCTTC.